This T cell receptor (beta chain) was found in a study of blood T cell repertoires in COVID-19. About the study: Spain, Italy and the United States supplied samples that represented acute and convalescent COVID-19. Nucleic acid was either cDNA or gDNA, and it came from T cells, B-cell-depleted T cells, or PBMCs.

There are 15 residues in the CDR3. V shed 5 bases and J shed 7 bases, with 17 bases lying between them. Germline V gene sequence: CDR1 SGHVS, CDR2 FNYEAQ. Sequencing used immunoSEQ multiplex PCR; TCRdb keeps in-frame clones, though not all of them. The sample carries approximately 250,000 clones, 70% to 90% recorded once. Clinical history as reported by participants underpinned cohort assignment. The source material was PBMCs or T cells enriched from blood (not recorded which). The V gene is TRBV7-6, the J gene TRBJ2-2; D not resolved. The source is a woman between 50 and 59 years old with acute COVID-19. The CDR3 here is CASSTYGGGGGELFF. In DNA, the CDR3 is TGTGCCAGCAGCACCTACGGCGGTGGTGGCGGGGAGCTGTTTTTT.